This TCR beta chain was retrieved from a study of cytomegalovirus exposure and HLA in healthy donors. Points from the study as a whole: Looking again later, the authors saw that most CMV-associated TCR beta chains seemed HLA-restricted. Reported performance of the classifier showed diagnosis of cytomegalovirus status with high specificity and sensitivity. At a 0.05 false discovery rate, a later analysis found 15,000 to 20,000 TCR beta sequences to be associated with HLA alleles.

J was trimmed by 1 base and V by 10 bases; bases with no gene match: 8. Germline CDR1 MNHEY, CDR2 SVGAGI. The CDR3 runs to 15 residues. With 60 Vbeta and 13 Jbeta primers, the PCR was carried out. This table comes from immunoSEQ multiplex PCR, and its TCRdb copy is limited to in-frame clones, with some not included. The top ten hold about 1.4% of the sample, which has about 150,000 clones, roughly 73% seen once. A note on this clone: Its antigen is still unknown.

This receptor was identified in a woman aged 25 to 39 in good health and CMV-seronegative. The sequenced sample was PBMCs. J is TRBJ2-3 and V is TRBV6-5; 10 bases align to TRBD2. DNA for the CDR3: TGTGCCACCCGTCCCGGGACTAGCGGCACAGATACGCAGTATTTT. Encoded protein: CATRPGTSGTDTQYF.